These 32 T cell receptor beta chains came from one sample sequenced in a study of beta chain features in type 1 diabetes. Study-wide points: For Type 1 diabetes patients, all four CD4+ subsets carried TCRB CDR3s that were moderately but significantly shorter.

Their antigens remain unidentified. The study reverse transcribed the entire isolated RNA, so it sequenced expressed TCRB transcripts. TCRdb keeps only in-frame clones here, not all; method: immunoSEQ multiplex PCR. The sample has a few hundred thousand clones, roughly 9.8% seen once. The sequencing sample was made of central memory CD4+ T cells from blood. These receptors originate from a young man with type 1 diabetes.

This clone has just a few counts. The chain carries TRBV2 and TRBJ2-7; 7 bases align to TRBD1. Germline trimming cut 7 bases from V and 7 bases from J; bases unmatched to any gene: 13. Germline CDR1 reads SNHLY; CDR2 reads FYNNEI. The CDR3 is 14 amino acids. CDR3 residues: CASNPNRDSLEQYF. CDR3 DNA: TGTGCCAGCAACCCGAACCGGGACAGTCTTGAGCAGTACTTC.

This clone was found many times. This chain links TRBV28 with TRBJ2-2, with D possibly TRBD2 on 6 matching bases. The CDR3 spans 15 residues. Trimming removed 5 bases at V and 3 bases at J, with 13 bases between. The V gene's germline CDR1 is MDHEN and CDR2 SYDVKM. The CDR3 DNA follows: TGTGCCAGCAGTCGAGCGGGTAGGGACACCGGGGAGCTGTTTTTT. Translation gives CASSRAGRDTGELFF. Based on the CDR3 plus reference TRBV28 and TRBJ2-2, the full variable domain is DVKVTQSSRYLVKRTGEKVFLECVQDMDHENMFWYRQDPGLGLRLIYFSYDVKMKEKGDIPEGYSVSREKKERFSLILESASTNQTSMYLCASSRAGRDTGELFFGEGSRLTVL.

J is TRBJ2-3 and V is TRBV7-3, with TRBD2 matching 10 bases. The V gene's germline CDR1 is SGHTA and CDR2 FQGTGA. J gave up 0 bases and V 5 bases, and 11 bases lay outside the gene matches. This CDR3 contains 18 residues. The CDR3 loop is CASSPRAGGGHSTDTQYF. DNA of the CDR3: TGTGCCAGCAGCCCCCGAGCGGGAGGGGGACATAGCACAGATACGCAGTATTTT.

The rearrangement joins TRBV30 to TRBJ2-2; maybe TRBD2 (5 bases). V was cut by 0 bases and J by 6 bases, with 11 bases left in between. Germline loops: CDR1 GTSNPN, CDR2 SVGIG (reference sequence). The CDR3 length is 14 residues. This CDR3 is CAWSVTGVSGELFF. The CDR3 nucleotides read TGTGCCTGGAGTGTTACCGGGGTTTCCGGGGAGCTGTTTTTT.

The DNA of the CDR3 is TGTGCCAGCAGCTCGACTAGCGGGATGGAGACCCAGTACTTC. Translated: CASSSTSGMETQYF. The chain couples TRBV7-3 to TRBJ2-5; 11 nucleotides agree with TRBD2. The CDR3 sequence is 14 residues long. Losses at the gene ends were 4 bases for V and 5 bases for J; bases not matched to a gene: 3. Per the germline V gene, CDR1 is SGHTA and CDR2 is FQGTGA.

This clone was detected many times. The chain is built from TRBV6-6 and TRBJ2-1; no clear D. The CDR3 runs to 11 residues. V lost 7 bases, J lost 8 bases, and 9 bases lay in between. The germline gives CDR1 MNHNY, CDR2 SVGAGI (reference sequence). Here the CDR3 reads CASTTSHEQFF. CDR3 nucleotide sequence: TGTGCCAGCACCACCAGTCATGAGCAGTTCTTC.

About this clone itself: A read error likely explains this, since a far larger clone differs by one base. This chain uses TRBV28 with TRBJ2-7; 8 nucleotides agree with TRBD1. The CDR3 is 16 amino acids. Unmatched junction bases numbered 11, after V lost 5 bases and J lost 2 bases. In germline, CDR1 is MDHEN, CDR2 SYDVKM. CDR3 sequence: CASSLSTGAYTYEQYF. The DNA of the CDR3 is TGTGCCAGCAGTCTATCGACAGGGGCCTACACCTACGAGCAGTACTTC.

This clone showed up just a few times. The CDR3 loop reads CSVESQGVLGANVLTF. CDR3 DNA sequence: TGCAGCGTGGAATCCCAGGGGGTTCTGGGGGCCAACGTCCTGACTTTC. The rearrangement links TRBV29-1 to TRBJ2-6, with TRBD1 identical over 7 bases. Germline values: CDR1 SQVTM, CDR2 ANQGSEA. The CDR3 is made up of 16 amino acids. The V and J ends lost 6 bases and 4 bases, in that order; junction bases with no gene match: 12.

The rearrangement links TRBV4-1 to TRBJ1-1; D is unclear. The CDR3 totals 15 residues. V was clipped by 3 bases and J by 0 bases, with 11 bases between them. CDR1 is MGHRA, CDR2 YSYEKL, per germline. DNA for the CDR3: TGCGCCAGCAGCCATTTGGTATACATGAACACTGAAGCTTTCTTT. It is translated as CASSHLVYMNTEAFF.

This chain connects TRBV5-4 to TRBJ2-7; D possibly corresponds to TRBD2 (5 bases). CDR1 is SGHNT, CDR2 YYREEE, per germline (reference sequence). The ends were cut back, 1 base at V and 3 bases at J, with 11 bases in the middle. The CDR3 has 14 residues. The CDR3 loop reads CASSLRARGYEQYF. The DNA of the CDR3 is TGTGCCAGCAGCTTGAGGGCCCGGGGCTACGAGCAGTACTTC.

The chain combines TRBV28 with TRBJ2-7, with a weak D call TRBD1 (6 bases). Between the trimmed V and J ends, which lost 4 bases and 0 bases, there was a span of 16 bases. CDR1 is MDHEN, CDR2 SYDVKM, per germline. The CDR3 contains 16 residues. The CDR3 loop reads CASSSVQTGPSYEQYF. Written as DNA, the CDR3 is TGTGCCAGCAGTTCCGTACAGACAGGACCCTCCTACGAGCAGTACTTC.

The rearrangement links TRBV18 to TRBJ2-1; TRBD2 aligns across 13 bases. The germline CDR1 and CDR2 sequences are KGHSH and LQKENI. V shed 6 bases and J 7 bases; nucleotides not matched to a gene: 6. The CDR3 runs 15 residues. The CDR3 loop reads CASSGLAGVDNEQFF. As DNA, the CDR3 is TGTGCCAGCTCCGGACTAGCGGGAGTCGATAATGAGCAGTTCTTC.

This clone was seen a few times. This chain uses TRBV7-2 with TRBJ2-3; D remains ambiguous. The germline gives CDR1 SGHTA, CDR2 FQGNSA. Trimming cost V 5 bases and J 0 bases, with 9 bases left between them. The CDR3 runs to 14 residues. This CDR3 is CASSPDTSTDTQYF. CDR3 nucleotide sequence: TGTGCCAGCAGCCCCGACACCAGCACAGATACGCAGTATTTT.

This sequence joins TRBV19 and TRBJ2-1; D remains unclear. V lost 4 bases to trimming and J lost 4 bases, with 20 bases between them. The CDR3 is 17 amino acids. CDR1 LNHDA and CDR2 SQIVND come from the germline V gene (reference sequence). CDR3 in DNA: TGTGCCAGTAGTAACACCCCCCGTCACTCAAAATACAATGAGCAGTTCTTC. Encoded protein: CASSNTPRHSKYNEQFF. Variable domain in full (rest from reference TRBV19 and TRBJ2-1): DGGITQSPKYLFRKEGQNVTLSCEQNLNHDAMYWYRQDPGQGLRLIYYSQIVNDFQKGDIAEGYSVSREKKESFPLTVTSAQKNPTAFYLCASSNTPRHSKYNEQFFGPGTRLTVL.

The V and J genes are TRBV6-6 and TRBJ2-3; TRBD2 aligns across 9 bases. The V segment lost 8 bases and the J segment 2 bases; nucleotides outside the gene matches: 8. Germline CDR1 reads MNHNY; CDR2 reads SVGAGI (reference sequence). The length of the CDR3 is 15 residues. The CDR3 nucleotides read TGTGCCAGCGGATCTAGCGGGGCGAACACAGATACGCAGTATTTT. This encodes CASGSSGANTDTQYF.

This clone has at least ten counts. The CDR3 DNA is TGCAGCGCGGGCCTTTTTGGAGATACGCAGTATTTT. Residues: CSAGLFGDTQYF. The V gene is TRBV29-1, the J gene TRBJ2-3; no firm D call. CDR3 size: 12 residues. Looked up from germline, CDR1 is SQVTM and CDR2 is ANQGSEA. V dropped 7 bases and J dropped 5 bases, with 13 bases sitting between them.

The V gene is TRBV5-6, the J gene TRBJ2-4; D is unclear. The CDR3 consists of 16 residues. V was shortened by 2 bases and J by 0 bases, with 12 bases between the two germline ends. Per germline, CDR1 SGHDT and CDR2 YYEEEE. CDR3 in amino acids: CASSLFGQLAKNIQYF. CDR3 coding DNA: TGTGCCAGCAGCTTATTCGGGCAACTAGCCAAAAACATTCAGTACTTC.

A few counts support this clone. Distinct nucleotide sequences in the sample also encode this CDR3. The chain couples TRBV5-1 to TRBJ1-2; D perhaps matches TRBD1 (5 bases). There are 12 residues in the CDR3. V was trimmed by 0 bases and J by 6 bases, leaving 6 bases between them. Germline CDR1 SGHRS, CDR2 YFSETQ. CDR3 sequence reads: CASSLEGNGYTF. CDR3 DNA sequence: TGCGCCAGCAGCTTGGAGGGGAATGGCTACACCTTC.

The chain's CDR3 is CASSRNGGSEQYF. CDR3 bases: TGTGCCAGCAGCAGAAACGGGGGGTCCGAGCAGTACTTC. The rearrangement joins TRBV27 to TRBJ2-7; TRBD2 matches 7 bases. Germline CDR1 reads MNHEY; CDR2 reads SMNVEV (reference sequence). V shed 6 bases, J shed 6 bases, and the junction held 8 bases outside the gene matches. This CDR3 has 13 amino acids.

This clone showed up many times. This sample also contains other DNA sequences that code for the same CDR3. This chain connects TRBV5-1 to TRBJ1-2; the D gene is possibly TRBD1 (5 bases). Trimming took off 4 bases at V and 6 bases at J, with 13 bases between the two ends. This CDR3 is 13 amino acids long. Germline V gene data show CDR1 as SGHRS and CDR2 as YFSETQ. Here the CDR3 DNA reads TGCGCCAGCAGCCCGGCGGGGGTGGATGGCTACACCTTC. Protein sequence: CASSPAGVDGYTF.

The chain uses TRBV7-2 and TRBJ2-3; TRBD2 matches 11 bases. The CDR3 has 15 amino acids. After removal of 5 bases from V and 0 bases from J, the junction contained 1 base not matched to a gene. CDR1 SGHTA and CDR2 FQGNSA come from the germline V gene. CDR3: CASSGLAGSTDTQYF. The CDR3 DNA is TGTGCCAGCAGCGGACTAGCGGGCAGCACAGATACGCAGTATTTT.

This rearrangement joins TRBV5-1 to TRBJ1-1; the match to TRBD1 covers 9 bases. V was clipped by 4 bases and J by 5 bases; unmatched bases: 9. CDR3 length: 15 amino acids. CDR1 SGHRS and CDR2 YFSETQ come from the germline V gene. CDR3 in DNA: TGCGCCAGCAGCGATCCGACAGGGGGATCAACTGAAGCTTTCTTT. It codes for CASSDPTGGSTEAFF. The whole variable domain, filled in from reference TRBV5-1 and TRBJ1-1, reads KAGVTQTPRYLIKTRGQQVTLSCSPISGHRSVSWYQQTPGQGLQFLFEYFSETQRNKGNFPGRFSGRQFSNSRSEMNVSTLELGDSALYLCASSDPTGGSTEAFFGQGTRLTVV.

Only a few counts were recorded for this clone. CDR3 sequence reads: CASSLEWPDTQYF. DNA of the CDR3: TGTGCCAGCAGCTTAGAGTGGCCAGATACGCAGTATTTT. V usage is TRBV7-2 and J usage is TRBJ2-3; D is unresolved. Trimming pared 1 base from V and 4 bases from J, leaving 6 bases between. The CDR3 has 13 residues. Germline V CDR1 and CDR2: SGHTA, FQGNSA.

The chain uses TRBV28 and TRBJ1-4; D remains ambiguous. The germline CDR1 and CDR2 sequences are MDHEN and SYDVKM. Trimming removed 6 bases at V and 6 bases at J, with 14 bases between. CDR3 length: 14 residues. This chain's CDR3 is CASSQTRIDEKLFF. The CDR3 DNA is TGTGCCAGCAGCCAGACACGAATAGATGAAAAACTGTTTTTT.

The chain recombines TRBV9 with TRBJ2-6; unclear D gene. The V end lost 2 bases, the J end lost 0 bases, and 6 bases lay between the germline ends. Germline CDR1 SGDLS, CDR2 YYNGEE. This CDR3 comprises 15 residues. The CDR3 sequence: CASSVQPSGANVLTF. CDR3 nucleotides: TGTGCCAGCAGCGTCCAACCCTCTGGGGCCAACGTCCTGACTTTC.

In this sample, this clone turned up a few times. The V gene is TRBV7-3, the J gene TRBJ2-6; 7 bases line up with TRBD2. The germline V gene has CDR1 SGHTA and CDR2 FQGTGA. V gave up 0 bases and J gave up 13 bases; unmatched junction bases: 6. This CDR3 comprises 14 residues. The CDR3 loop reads CASSLTGRERVLTF. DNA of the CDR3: TGTGCCAGCAGCTTAACAGGGCGGGAGAGGGTCCTGACTTTC.

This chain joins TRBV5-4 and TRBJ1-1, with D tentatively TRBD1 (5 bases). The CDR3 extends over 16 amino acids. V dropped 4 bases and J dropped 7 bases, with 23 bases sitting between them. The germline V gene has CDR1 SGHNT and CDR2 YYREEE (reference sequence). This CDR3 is CASSPGGGWDRLEAFF. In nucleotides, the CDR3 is TGTGCCAGCAGCCCCGGGGGAGGATGGGATCGCCTTGAAGCTTTCTTT.

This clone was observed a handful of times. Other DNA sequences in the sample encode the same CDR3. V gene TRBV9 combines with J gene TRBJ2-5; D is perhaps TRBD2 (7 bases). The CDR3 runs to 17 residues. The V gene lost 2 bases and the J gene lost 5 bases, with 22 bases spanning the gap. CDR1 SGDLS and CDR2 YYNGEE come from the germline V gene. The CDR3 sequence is CASSVGGASGGGETQYF. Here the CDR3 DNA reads TGTGCCAGCAGCGTTGGAGGGGCTAGCGGAGGGGGGGAGACCCAGTACTTC.

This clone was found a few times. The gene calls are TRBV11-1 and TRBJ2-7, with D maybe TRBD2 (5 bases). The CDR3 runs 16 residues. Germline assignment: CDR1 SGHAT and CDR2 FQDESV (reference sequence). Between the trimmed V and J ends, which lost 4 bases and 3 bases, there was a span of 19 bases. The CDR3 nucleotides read TGTGCCAGCAGCTCCCCCCCGGGAAGGCTGAACTACGAGCAGTACTTC. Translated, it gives CASSSPPGRLNYEQYF.

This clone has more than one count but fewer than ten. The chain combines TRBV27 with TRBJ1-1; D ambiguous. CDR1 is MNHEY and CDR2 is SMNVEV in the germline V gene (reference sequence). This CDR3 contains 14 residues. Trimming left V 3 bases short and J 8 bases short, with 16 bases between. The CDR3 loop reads CASSFGVWADEAFF. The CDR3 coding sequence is TGTGCCAGCAGTTTTGGTGTATGGGCGGACGAAGCTTTCTTT.

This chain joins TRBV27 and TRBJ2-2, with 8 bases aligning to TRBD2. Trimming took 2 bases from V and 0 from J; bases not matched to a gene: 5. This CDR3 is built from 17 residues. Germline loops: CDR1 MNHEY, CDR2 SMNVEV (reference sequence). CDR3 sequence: CASSLRTSRTNTGELFF. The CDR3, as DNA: TGTGCCAGCAGTTTAAGGACTAGCCGAACGAACACCGGGGAGCTGTTTTTT.

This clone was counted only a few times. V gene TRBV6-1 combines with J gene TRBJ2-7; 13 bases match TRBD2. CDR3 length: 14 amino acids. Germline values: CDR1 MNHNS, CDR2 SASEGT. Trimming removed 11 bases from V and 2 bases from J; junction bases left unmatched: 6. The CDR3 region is CAARLAGGTYEQYF. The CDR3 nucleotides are TGTGCCGCCCGACTAGCGGGAGGTACCTACGAGCAGTACTTC.